This T cell receptor beta chain is from a study of T cells in Graves' hyperthyroidism and ophthalmopathy. Amplified TCR beta CDR3 regions came from RNA transcripts. The HTBI primer set was used in a first-round RT-PCR of the TCR CDR3. TCRdb re-called the multiplex PCR reads with MiXCR, one entry per CDR3 protein. The sample yields 300,000 to 400,000 distinct CDR3 sequences, approximately 15% seen once. Every diagnosis used clinical symptoms, serum thyroxine and TRAb, thyroid ultrasound and orbital computed tomography. This clonotype was detected ten times or more. The clonotype originates from a woman aged 55-69 years with Graves' hyperthyroidism. Sequences were obtained from blood.

As DNA, the CDR3 is TGTGCCAGCAGCCAAGAAGCGGGAGGGCTGTTCTTC. Its protein is CASSQEAGGLFF. This sequence joins TRBV3-1 and TRBJ2-1; 10 bases match TRBD2. The V gene end was trimmed by 0 bases and the J gene end by 15 bases; junction bases not matched to a gene: 2. Germline V gives CDR1 LGHDT, CDR2 YNNKEL (reference sequence). The CDR3 contains 12 residues.